What follows are 3 T cell receptor beta chains derived from one specimen sequenced in a study of shared clonotypes between healthy human individuals. Naive CD8 cells were CD45RO-negative, positively selected for CCR7, excluding terminally differentiated effector memory CD45RA+ cells. Some clones are missing from TCRdb's copy, which holds only in-frame ones; the method was immunoSEQ multiplex PCR. The sample lists about 800,000 clones; around 96% were seen once. The sequenced material came from naive CD8+ T cells sorted from blood. All receptors derive from a man aged 25-45 years in good health.

The chain is built from TRBV7-9 and TRBJ2-3; D is unresolved. The germline gives CDR1 SEHNR, CDR2 FQNEAQ (reference sequence). CDR3 size: 18 residues. V lost 0 bases to trimming and J lost 4 bases, with 20 bases between them. The CDR3 nucleotides are TGTGCCAGCAGCTTAGCAACCTTGGGTCAAAACGTCGCAGATACGCAGTATTTT. It codes for CASSLATLGQNVADTQYF.

The chain combines TRBV28 with TRBJ2-7; D may be TRBD2 (5 bases). This CDR3 is 12 amino acids long. Germline V gene lookup returns CDR1 MDHEN and CDR2 SYDVKM. Trimming stripped 2 bases from V and 6 bases from J, with 8 bases between. In DNA, the CDR3 is TGTGCCAGCAGTTTAGAGAGGGTCGAGCAGTACTTC. This sequence encodes CASSLERVEQYF. Full variable domain (outside the CDR3, taken from reference TRBV28 and TRBJ2-7): DVKVTQSSRYLVKRTGEKVFLECVQDMDHENMFWYRQDPGLGLRLIYFSYDVKMKEKGDIPEGYSVSREKKERFSLILESASTNQTSMYLCASSLERVEQYFGPGTRLTVT.

This chain connects TRBV9 to TRBJ1-5, with a weak D call TRBD1 (5 bases). The germline V and J ends were trimmed by 0 bases and 4 bases, with 11 bases remaining between them. Germline values: CDR1 SGDLS, CDR2 YYNGEE. The CDR3 covers 15 residues. CDR3 residues: CASSVGSGPNQPQHF. The CDR3, as DNA: TGTGCCAGCAGCGTAGGTTCAGGGCCGAATCAGCCCCAGCATTTT.